Listed below are T cell receptor beta chains from one sample, sequenced in a study of PD-L1 blockade in urothelial cancer. The repertoire was sequenced with immunoSEQ multiplex PCR; TCRdb's copy has only in-frame clones and lacks some. Of tens of thousands of clones detected, roughly 75% appear once; the ten largest clones hold over 4%. Sequenced here: PBMCs, sampled around atezolizumab (anti-PD-L1) treatment. All receptors come from a man aged 65 to 85 with urothelial cancer. Each CDR3 is given with its conserved first and last residue. D genes are given only for firm matches. A row's size may be missing; if present it is once, few, many or a size class.

TRBJ1-2 | TRBD1 | TRBV9 | NA | CASNRGNYGYTF | TGTGCCAGCAACAGGGGAAACTATGGCTACACCTTC
TRBJ1-1 | TRBD1 | TRBV15 | NA | CATSRDPRGTEAFF | TGTGCCACCAGCAGAGATCCCAGGGGGACTGAAGCTTTCTTT
TRBJ1-1 | TRBD1 | TRBV4-1 | NA | CASSQGQAIPEAFF | TGCGCCAGCAGCCAGGGACAGGCGATACCCGAAGCTTTCTTT
TRBJ1-1 | TRBD1 | TRBV19 | NA | CASSTTGGTEAFF | TGTGCCAGTAGCACTACAGGGGGCACTGAAGCTTTCTTT
TRBJ2-7 | TRBD1 | TRBV14 | NA | CASSLAGQGKYEQYF | TGTGCCAGCAGCCTCGCGGGACAGGGGAAATACGAGCAGTACTTC
TRBJ2-1 | NA | TRBV2 | NA | CASRQLSYNEQFF | TGTGCCAGCAGACAGCTCTCCTACAATGAGCAGTTCTTC
TRBJ1-1 | NA | TRBV14 | NA | CASTLLQGRAEAFF | TGTGCCAGCACCTTGTTACAGGGTCGCGCTGAAGCTTTCTTT
TRBJ2-1 | NA | TRBV5-1 | NA | CASSLGSSSYNEQFF | TGCGCCAGCAGCTTGGGATCGAGCTCCTACAATGAGCAGTTCTTC
TRBJ1-6 | TRBD1 | TRBV4-1 | NA | CASSQDSGGDSPLHF | TGCGCCAGCAGCCAAGATTCAGGGGGTGATTCACCCCTCCACTTT
TRBJ1-2 | NA | TRBV2 | NA | CASSDDRKHGYTF | TGTGCCAGCAGTGACGACAGAAAGCATGGCTACACCTTC
TRBJ2-2 | TRBD1 | TRBV7-9 | NA | CASRPGQGRTGELFF | TGTGCCAGCAGACCAGGACAGGGTAGGACCGGGGAGCTGTTTTTT
TRBJ2-5 | NA | TRBV12-5 | NA | CASGLVLGTLQETQYF | TGTGCTAGTGGTTTGGTACTTGGGACACTACAAGAGACCCAGTACTTC
TRBJ2-4 | TRBD1 | TRBV19 | NA | CASSMGGPTGGLENIQYF | TGTGCCAGTAGTATGGGGGGACCAACAGGGGGCTTGGAAAACATTCAGTACTTC
TRBJ2-2 | NA | TRBV19 | NA | CASTPTPGSGVTGELFF | TGTGCCAGTACCCCAACCCCAGGGTCAGGGGTCACCGGGGAGCTGTTTTTT
TRBJ1-2 | TRBD1 | TRBV19 | few | CASRRGGQGSAYGYTF | TGTGCCAGTAGGCGTGGTGGACAGGGGAGTGCCTATGGCTACACCTTC
TRBJ1-4 | NA | TRBV28 | NA | CASSSGAGVGNEKLFF | TGTGCCAGCAGTTCGGGAGCGGGGGTCGGTAATGAAAAACTGTTTTTT
TRBJ1-5 | NA | TRBV7-2 | few | CASSLLRAGQPQHF | TGTGCCAGCAGCTTACTCAGGGCAGGACAGCCCCAGCATTTT
TRBJ1-4 | TRBD1 | TRBV4-3 | NA | CASSQDTGTGGEKLFF | TGCGCCAGCAGCCAAGATACCGGGACAGGAGGAGAAAAACTGTTTTTT